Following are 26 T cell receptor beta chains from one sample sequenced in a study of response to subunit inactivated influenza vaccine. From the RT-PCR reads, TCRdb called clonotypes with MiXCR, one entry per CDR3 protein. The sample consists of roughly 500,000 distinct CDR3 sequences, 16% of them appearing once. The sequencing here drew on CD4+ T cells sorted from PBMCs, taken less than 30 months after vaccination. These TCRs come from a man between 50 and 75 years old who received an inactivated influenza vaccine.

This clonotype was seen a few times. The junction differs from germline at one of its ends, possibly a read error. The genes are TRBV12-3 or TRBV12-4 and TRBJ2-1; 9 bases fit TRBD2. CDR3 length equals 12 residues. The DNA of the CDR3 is TGTGCCAGCAGCGATCGACTAGCGGTCCGGGTCTTC. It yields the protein CASSDRLAVRVF.

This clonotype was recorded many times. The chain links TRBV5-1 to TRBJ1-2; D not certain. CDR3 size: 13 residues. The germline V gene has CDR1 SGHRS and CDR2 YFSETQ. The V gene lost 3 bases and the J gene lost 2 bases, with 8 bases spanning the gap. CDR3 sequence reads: CASSSDGNYGYTF. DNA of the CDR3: TGCGCCAGCAGCTCGGACGGGAACTATGGCTACACCTTC.

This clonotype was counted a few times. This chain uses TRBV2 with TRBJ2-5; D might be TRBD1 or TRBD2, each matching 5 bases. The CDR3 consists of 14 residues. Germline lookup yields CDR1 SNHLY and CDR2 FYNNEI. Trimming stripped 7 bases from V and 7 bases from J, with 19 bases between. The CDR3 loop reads CASMGPRQSGTQYF. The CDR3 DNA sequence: TGTGCCAGCATGGGACCCCGCCAGTCAGGGACCCAGTACTTC.

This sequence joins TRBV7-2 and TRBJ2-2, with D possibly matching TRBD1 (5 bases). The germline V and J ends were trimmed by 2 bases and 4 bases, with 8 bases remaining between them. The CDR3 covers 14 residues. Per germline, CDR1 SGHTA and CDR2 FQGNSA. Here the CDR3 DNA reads TGTGCCAGCAGCTTACAGGGTCCCACCGGGGAGCTGTTTTTT. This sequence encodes CASSLQGPTGELFF.

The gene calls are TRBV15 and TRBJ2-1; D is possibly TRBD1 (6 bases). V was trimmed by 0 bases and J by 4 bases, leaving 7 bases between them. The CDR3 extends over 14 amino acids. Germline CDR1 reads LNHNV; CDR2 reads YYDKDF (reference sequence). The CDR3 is CATSRDRGYNEQFF. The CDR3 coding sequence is TGTGCCACCAGCAGAGATAGGGGGTACAATGAGCAGTTCTTC.

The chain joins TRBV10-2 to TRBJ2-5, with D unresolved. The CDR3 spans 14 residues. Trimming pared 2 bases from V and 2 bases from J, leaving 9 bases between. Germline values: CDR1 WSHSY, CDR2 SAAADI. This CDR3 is CASSESGRQETQYF. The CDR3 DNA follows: TGCGCCAGCAGTGAGAGTGGGCGGCAAGAGACCCAGTACTTC.

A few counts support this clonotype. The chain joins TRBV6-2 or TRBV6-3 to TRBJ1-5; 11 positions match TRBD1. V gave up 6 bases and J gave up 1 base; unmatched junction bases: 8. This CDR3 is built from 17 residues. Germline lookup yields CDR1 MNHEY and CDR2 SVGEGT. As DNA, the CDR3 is TGTGCCAGCAGAGCGGGACAGGGGGTTTCGAGCAATCAGCCCCAGCATTTT. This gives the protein CASRAGQGVSSNQPQHF.

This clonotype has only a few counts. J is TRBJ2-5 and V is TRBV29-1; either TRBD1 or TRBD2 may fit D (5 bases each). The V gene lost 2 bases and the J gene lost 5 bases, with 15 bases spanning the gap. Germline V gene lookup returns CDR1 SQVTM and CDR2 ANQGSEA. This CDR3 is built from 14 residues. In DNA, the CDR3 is TGCAGCGTTGAAAGCGGCAGGGCAGGGGAGACCCAGTACTTC. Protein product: CSVESGRAGETQYF. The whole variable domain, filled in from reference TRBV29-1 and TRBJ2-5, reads SAVISQKPSRDICQRGTSLTIQCQVDSQVTMMFWYRQQPGQSLTLIATANQGSEATYESGFVIDKFPISRPNLTFSTLTVSNMSPEDSSIYLCSVESGRAGETQYFGPGTRLLVL.

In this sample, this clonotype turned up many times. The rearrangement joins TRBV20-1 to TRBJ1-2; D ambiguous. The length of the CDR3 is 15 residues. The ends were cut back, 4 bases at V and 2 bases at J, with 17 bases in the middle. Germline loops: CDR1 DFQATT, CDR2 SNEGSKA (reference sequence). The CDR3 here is CSAKPPSGGNYGYTF. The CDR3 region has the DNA TGCAGTGCTAAACCCCCGTCAGGAGGAAACTATGGCTACACCTTC.

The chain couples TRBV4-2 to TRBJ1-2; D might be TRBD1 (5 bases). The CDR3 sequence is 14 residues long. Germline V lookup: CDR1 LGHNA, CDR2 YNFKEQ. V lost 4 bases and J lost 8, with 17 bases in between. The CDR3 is CASSPPTAPGGYTF. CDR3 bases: TGTGCCAGCAGCCCCCCGACCGCCCCAGGGGGCTACACCTTC.

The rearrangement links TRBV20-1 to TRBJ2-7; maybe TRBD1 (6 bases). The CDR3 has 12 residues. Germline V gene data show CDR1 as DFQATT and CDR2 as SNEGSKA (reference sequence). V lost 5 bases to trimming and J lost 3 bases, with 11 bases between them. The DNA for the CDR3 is TGCAGTGCTCAAACAGGGAACTACGAGCAGTACTTC. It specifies CSAQTGNYEQYF.

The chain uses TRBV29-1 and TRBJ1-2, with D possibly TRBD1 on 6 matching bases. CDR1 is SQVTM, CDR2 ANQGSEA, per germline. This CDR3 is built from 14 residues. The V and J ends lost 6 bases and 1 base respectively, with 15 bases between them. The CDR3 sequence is CSVPIRGLNYGYTF. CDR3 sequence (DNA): TGCAGCGTACCGATCAGGGGCCTTAACTATGGCTACACCTTC.

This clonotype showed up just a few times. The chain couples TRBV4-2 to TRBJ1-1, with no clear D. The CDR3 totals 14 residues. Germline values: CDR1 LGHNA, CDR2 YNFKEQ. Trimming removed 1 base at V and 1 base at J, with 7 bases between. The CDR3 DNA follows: TGTGCCAGCAGCCAAGTGCTGAGGAACACTGAAGCTTTCTTT. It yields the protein CASSQVLRNTEAFF.

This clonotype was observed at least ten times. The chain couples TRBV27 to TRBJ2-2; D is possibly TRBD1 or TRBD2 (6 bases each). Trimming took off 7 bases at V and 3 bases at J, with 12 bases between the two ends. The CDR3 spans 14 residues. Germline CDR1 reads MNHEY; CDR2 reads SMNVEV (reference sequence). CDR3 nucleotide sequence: TGTGCCAGCAAAAGGGGGGATCACACCGGGGAGCTGTTTTTT. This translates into CASKRGDHTGELFF.

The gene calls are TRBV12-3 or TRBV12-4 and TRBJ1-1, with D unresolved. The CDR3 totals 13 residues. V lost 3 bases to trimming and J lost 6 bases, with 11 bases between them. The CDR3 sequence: CASSFRPVAEAFF. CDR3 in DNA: TGTGCCAGCAGTTTCCGACCAGTCGCTGAAGCTTTCTTT.

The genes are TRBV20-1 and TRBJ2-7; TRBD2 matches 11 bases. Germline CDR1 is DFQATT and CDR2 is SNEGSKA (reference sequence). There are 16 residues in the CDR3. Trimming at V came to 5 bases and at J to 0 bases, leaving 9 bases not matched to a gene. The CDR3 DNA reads TGCAGTGCTGGGACTAGCGGTACATCTCGCTCCTACGAGCAGTACTTC. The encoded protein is CSAGTSGTSRSYEQYF.

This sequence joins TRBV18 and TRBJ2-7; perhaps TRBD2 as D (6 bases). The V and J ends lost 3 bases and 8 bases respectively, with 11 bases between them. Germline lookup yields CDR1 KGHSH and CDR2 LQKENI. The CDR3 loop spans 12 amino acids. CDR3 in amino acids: CASSPRRGQQYF. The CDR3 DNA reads TGTGCCAGCTCACCCCGGAGGGGTCAGCAGTACTTC. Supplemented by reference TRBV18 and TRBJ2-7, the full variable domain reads NAGVMQNPRHLVRRRGQEARLRCSPMKGHSHVYWYRQLPEEGLKFMVYLQKENIIDESGMPKERFSAEFPKEGPSILRIQQVVRGDSAAYFCASSPRRGQQYFGPGTRLTVT.

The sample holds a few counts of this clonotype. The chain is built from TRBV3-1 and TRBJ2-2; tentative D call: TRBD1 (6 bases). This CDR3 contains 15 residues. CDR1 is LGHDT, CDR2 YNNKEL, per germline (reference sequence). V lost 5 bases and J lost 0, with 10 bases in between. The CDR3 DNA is TGTGCCAGCAGCGTGGGGACAACGAACACCGGGGAGCTGTTTTTT. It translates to CASSVGTTNTGELFF. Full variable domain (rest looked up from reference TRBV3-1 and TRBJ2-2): DTAVSQTPKYLVTQMGNDKSIKCEQNLGHDTMYWYKQDSKKFLKIMFSYNNKELIINETVPNRFSPKSPDKAHLNLHINSLELGDSAVYFCASSVGTTNTGELFFGEGSRLTVL.

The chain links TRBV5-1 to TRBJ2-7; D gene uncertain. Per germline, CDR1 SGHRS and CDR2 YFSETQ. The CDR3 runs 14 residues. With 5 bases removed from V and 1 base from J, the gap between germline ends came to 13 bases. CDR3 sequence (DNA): TGCGCCAGCAGAGAAAGCGTTAATTCCTACGAGCAGTACTTC. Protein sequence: CASRESVNSYEQYF.

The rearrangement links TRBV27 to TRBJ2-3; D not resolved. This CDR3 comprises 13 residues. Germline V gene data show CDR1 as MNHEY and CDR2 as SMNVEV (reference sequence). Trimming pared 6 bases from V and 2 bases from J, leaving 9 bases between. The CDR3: CASRLGATDTQYF. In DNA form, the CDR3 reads TGTGCCAGCAGGCTTGGAGCCACAGATACGCAGTATTTT.

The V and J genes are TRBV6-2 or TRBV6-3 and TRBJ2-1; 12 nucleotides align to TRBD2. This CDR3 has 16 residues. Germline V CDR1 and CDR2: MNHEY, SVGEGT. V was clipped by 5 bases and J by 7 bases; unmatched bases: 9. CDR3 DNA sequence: TGTGCCAGCAGTCTTGCTAGCGGGGGGGTAAGGAATGAGCAGTTCTTC. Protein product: CASSLASGGVRNEQFF.

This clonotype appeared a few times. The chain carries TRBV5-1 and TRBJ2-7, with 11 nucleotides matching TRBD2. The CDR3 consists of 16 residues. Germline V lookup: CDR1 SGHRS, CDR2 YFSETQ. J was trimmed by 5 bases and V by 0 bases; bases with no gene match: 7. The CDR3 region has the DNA TGCGCCAGCAGCTTGGGAGGGGGACTAGCGGCCAACGAGCAGTACTTC. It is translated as CASSLGGGLAANEQYF.

The CDR3, as DNA: TGCGCCAGCAGCTTCCCTAGGGCGGGAGGCCCTCACGAGCAGTACTTC. Protein sequence: CASSFPRAGGPHEQYF. This rearrangement joins TRBV5-1 to TRBJ2-7; TRBD2 aligns across 8 bases. The CDR3 is made up of 16 amino acids. The J segment lost 5 bases and the V segment lost 2 bases, leaving 12 bases of the junction unmatched. Per the germline V gene, CDR1 is SGHRS and CDR2 is YFSETQ. The full variable domain, completed using reference TRBV5-1 and TRBJ2-7, is KAGVTQTPRYLIKTRGQQVTLSCSPISGHRSVSWYQQTPGQGLQFLFEYFSETQRNKGNFPGRFSGRQFSNSRSEMNVSTLELGDSALYLCASSFPRAGGPHEQYFGPGTRLTVT.

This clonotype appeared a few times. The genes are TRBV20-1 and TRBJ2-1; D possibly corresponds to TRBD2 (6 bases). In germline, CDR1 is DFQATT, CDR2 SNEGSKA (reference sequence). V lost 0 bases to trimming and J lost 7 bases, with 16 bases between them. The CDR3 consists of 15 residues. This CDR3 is CSARDSRGIRNEQFF. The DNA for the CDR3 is TGCAGTGCTAGAGATTCTCGGGGGATCCGGAATGAGCAGTTCTTC.

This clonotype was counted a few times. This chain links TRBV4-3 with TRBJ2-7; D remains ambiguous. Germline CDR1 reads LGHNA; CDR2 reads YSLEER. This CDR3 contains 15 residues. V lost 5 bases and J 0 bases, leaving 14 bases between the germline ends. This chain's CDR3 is CASSAGITFSYEQYF. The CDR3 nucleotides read TGCGCCAGCAGCGCCGGAATCACGTTCTCCTACGAGCAGTACTTC.

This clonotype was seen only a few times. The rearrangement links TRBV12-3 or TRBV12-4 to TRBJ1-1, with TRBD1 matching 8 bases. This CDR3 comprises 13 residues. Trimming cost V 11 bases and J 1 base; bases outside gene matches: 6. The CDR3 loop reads CAGRGQENTEAFF. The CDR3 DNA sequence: TGTGCCGGAAGGGGACAGGAGAACACTGAAGCTTTCTTT.